Presented here are 21 T cell receptor beta chains from one specimen sequenced in a study of blood T cell repertoires in COVID-19. Assay used: immunoSEQ multiplex PCR; TCRdb lists only in-frame clones, some missing. The sample lists 70,000 or so clones, 75% occurring once. Material for sequencing was peripheral blood. The receptors originated from a man between 65 and 79 years old with acute or convalescent COVID-19.

The chain is built from TRBV6-2 or TRBV6-3 and TRBJ1-5, with D perhaps TRBD1 (6 bases). The CDR3 covers 14 residues. CDR1 is MNHEY and CDR2 is SVGEGT in the germline V gene. V was clipped by 2 bases and J by 3 bases, with 8 bases between them. The CDR3 DNA reads TGTGCCAGCAGTTACGGGGGACACAATCAGCCCCAGCATTTT. Translating it yields CASSYGGHNQPQHF.

This clone showed up just a few times. This sequence joins TRBV28 and TRBJ1-2; tentatively, D is TRBD1 (5 bases). This CDR3 has 12 amino acids. CDR1 and CDR2 (germline): MDHEN, SYDVKM. The germline V and J ends were trimmed by 4 bases and 8 bases, with 11 bases remaining between them. The CDR3 region has the DNA TGTGCCAGCAGTTCAGGGTTTCAGGGCTACACCTTC. It yields the protein CASSSGFQGYTF.

This chain uses TRBV28 with TRBJ2-3; 13 bases line up with TRBD2. Losses at the gene ends were 5 bases for V and 10 bases for J; bases not matched to a gene: 12. The CDR3 runs to 16 residues. Per germline, CDR1 MDHEN and CDR2 SYDVKM. The CDR3 DNA sequence: TGTGCCAGCAGTCTCCCCGGGACTAGCGGGATTAAGGCGCAGTATTTT. Amino acid sequence: CASSLPGTSGIKAQYF. The full variable domain, with the rest looked up from reference TRBV28 and TRBJ2-3, is DVKVTQSSRYLVKRTGEKVFLECVQDMDHENMFWYRQDPGLGLRLIYFSYDVKMKEKGDIPEGYSVSREKKERFSLILESASTNQTSMYLCASSLPGTSGIKAQYFGPGTRLTVL.

This chain links TRBV28 with TRBJ2-3; D call uncertain. Trimming cost V 6 bases and J 0 bases, with 4 bases left between them. The CDR3 is 12 amino acids. Germline CDR1 MDHEN, CDR2 SYDVKM. This chain's CDR3 is CASRLSTDTQYF. DNA for the CDR3: TGTGCCAGCAGACTGAGCACAGATACGCAGTATTTT.

The chain's CDR3 is CASSHPPREGHNEQYF. CDR3 sequence (DNA): TGTGCCAGCAGCCACCCCCCCCGGGAGGGCCACAACGAGCAGTACTTC. The chain couples TRBV7-2 to TRBJ2-7, with 8 bases fitting TRBD2. With V trimmed by 5 bases and J by 5 bases, 14 bases remained unmatched. The CDR3 consists of 16 residues. In germline, CDR1 is SGHTA, CDR2 FQGNSA.

The chain is built from TRBV28 and TRBJ2-7; 8 positions match TRBD2. The V segment lost 3 bases and the J segment 3 bases; nucleotides outside the gene matches: 10. This CDR3 is 16 amino acids long. CDR1 and CDR2 (germline): MDHEN, SYDVKM. The chain's CDR3 is CASSLAGGAGGYEQYF. CDR3 nucleotides: TGTGCCAGCAGTTTGGCCGGGGGGGCGGGAGGCTACGAGCAGTACTTC.

V gene TRBV10-1 combines with J gene TRBJ1-6; 11 bases agree with TRBD1. Per germline, CDR1 WNHNN and CDR2 SYGVQD (reference sequence). This CDR3 contains 14 residues. V lost 6 bases, J lost 9 bases, and 4 bases stayed unmatched. The CDR3 sequence is CASSQGQGASPLHF. CDR3 DNA: TGCGCCAGCAGCCAAGGACAGGGGGCTTCACCCCTCCACTTT.

V gene TRBV7-2 combines with J gene TRBJ1-6; D remains ambiguous. Trimming stripped 1 base from V and 6 bases from J, with 7 bases between. The CDR3 loop spans 14 amino acids. Germline V CDR1 and CDR2: SGHTA, FQGNSA. For the CDR3, the DNA is TGTGCCAGCAGCTTAGGAGGGAGTAATTCACCCCTCCACTTT. Amino acid sequence: CASSLGGSNSPLHF.

V is TRBV7-9 and J is TRBJ1-2; TRBD1 aligns across 7 bases. CDR3 length: 13 amino acids. Germline V gene sequence: CDR1 SEHNR, CDR2 FQNEAQ (reference sequence). V dropped 5 bases and J dropped 2; count of bases not matched to a gene: 2. The chain's CDR3 is CASSPQGNYGYTF. In nucleotides, the CDR3 is TGTGCCAGCAGCCCACAGGGGAACTATGGCTACACCTTC. The variable domain in full, with the rest retrieved from reference TRBV7-9 and TRBJ1-2, is DTGVSQNPRHKITKRGQNVTFRCDPISEHNRLYWYRQTLGQGPEFLTYFQNEAQLEKSRLLSDRFSAERPKGSFSTLEIQRTEQGDSAMYLCASSPQGNYGYTFGSGTRLTVV.

This clone has just one count. This rearrangement joins TRBV10-3 to TRBJ2-1; maybe TRBD2 (5 bases). CDR3 size: 13 residues. From germline, CDR1 is ENHRY and CDR2 SYGVKD. V lost 11 bases, J lost 6 bases, and 17 bases lay in between. CDR3 in DNA: TGTGCCCTCGCGAGGGAGAAGGGCAATGAGCAGTTCTTC. Translating gives CALAREKGNEQFF.

V gene TRBV7-8 combines with J gene TRBJ2-1, with 13 bases fitting TRBD2. V lost 2 bases to trimming and J lost 6 bases; unmatched junction nucleotides: 13. Germline values: CDR1 SGHVS, CDR2 FQNEAQ. This CDR3 is built from 19 residues. The chain's CDR3 is CASSLPTRTGLAGANEQFF. For the CDR3, the DNA is TGTGCCAGCAGCTTACCAACGCGTACAGGACTAGCGGGAGCCAATGAGCAGTTCTTC.

The chain has TRBV6-5 and TRBJ1-1; no clear D. The V end was cut by 8 bases, the J end by 3 bases, with 19 bases between. The CDR3 consists of 15 residues. Germline values: CDR1 MNHEY, CDR2 SVGAGI. This CDR3 reads CASPLSLGTDTEAFF. In DNA form, the CDR3 reads TGTGCCAGCCCCCTAAGTCTAGGAACGGACACTGAAGCTTTCTTT.

This clone was observed a few times. At the DNA level, this CDR3 is encoded by other sequences in the same sample as well. The V gene is TRBV6-6, the J gene TRBJ1-5; D is unresolved. Trimming removed 0 bases at V and 3 bases at J, with 6 bases between. The CDR3 is 14 residues long. CDR1 and CDR2 (germline): MNHNY, SVGAGI (reference sequence). The CDR3 sequence: CASSYSEDNQPQHF. The CDR3 nucleotides read TGTGCCAGCAGTTACTCCGAGGACAATCAGCCCCAGCATTTT.

The chain carries TRBV6-5 and TRBJ2-1; 8 positions agree with TRBD1. The length of the CDR3 is 14 residues. Trimming cost V 5 bases and J 5 bases; bases outside gene matches: 5. The germline V gene has CDR1 MNHEY and CDR2 SVGAGI. The CDR3 reads CASSPRTGNNEQFF. CDR3 coding DNA: TGTGCCAGCAGTCCGCGGACAGGGAACAATGAGCAGTTCTTC.

The J gene is TRBJ1-2, the V gene TRBV7-9; D call uncertain. Per the germline V gene, CDR1 is SEHNR and CDR2 is FQNEAQ (reference sequence). The V gene lost 2 bases and the J gene lost 1 base, with 8 bases spanning the gap. CDR3 size: 14 residues. Here the CDR3 DNA reads TGTGCCAGCAGCTTAAGAGGAAGTAACTATGGCTACACCTTC. Protein: CASSLRGSNYGYTF.

V and J are TRBV15 and TRBJ2-2; possibly TRBD1 for D (5 bases). The V end was cut by 5 bases, the J end by 1 base, with 8 bases between. This CDR3 spans 14 amino acids. Germline V gene lookup returns CDR1 LNHNV and CDR2 YYDKDF (reference sequence). CDR3 loop: CATSGRVNTGELFF. Written as DNA, the CDR3 is TGTGCCACCAGCGGCAGGGTGAACACCGGGGAGCTGTTTTTT.

The chain uses TRBV28 and TRBJ1-2; D is perhaps TRBD1 (6 bases). CDR3 size: 13 residues. CDR1 is MDHEN, CDR2 SYDVKM, per germline. Between the trimmed V and J ends, which lost 5 bases and 3 bases, there was a span of 10 bases. The CDR3 DNA sequence: TGTGCCAGCAGTCCGCGGACAGACTATGGCTACACCTTC. Residues: CASSPRTDYGYTF.

About this clone: At the DNA level, this CDR3 is encoded by other sequences in the same sample as well. The chain joins TRBV10-3 to TRBJ2-5; 14 nucleotides align to TRBD2. The length of the CDR3 is 19 residues. V gave up 1 base and J gave up 0 bases; unmatched junction bases: 7. The V gene's germline CDR1 is ENHRY and CDR2 SYGVKD. The CDR3 DNA is TGTGCCATCAGTGAGTTGGGGACTAGCGGGGGAAGGTACCAAGAGACCCAGTACTTC. Protein: CAISELGTSGGRYQETQYF.

The chain joins TRBV2 to TRBJ1-2; D remains ambiguous. Germline V gene data show CDR1 as SNHLY and CDR2 as FYNNEI. The CDR3 sequence is 15 residues long. The germline V and J ends were trimmed by 0 bases and 8 bases, with 16 bases remaining between them. The DNA for the CDR3 is TGTGCCAGCAGTGAAGCGCTCCCCCAGGTGGGCGGCTACACCTTC. This translates into CASSEALPQVGGYTF. Full variable domain (remainder filled in from reference TRBV2 and TRBJ1-2): EPEVTQTPSHQVTQMGQEVILRCVPISNHLYFYWYRQILGQKVEFLVSFYNNEISEKSEIFDDQFSVERPDGSNFTLKIRSTKLEDSAMYFCASSEALPQVGGYTFGSGTRLTVV.

The chain employs TRBV6-1 and TRBJ2-1, with 12 bases that match TRBD2. The CDR3 runs 16 residues. Looked up from germline, CDR1 is MNHNS and CDR2 is SASEGT. Trimming removed 3 bases from V and 10 bases from J; junction bases left unmatched: 10. The CDR3 region is CASSDPLAGGPGEQFF. For the CDR3, the DNA is TGTGCCAGCAGTGACCCGCTAGCGGGAGGGCCAGGAGAGCAGTTCTTC.

This clone has more than one count but fewer than ten. J is TRBJ1-1 and V is TRBV7-3, with D unresolved. Looked up from germline, CDR1 is SGHTA and CDR2 is FQGTGA. The germline V and J ends were trimmed by 5 bases and 0 bases, with 7 bases remaining between them. The CDR3 has 13 residues. The CDR3 reads CASSDHMNTEAFF. As DNA, the CDR3 is TGTGCCAGCAGCGATCACATGAACACTGAAGCTTTCTTT. The full variable domain, rest sourced from reference TRBV7-3 and TRBJ1-1, is GAGVSQTPSNKVTEKGKYVELRCDPISGHTALYWYRQSLGQGPEFLIYFQGTGAADDSGLPNDRFFAVRPEGSVSTLKIQRTERGDSAVYLCASSDHMNTEAFFGQGTRLTVV.